The 13 T cell receptor beta chains presented below share a single source sample, sequenced in a study of OX40 agonist ivuxolimab in advanced cancers. Clones were read by immunoSEQ multiplex PCR, and TCRdb kept only the in-frame ones, dropping some. The data hold approximately 89,000 clones, with around 88% observed a single time. Sequenced material: CD4+ or CD8+ T cells sorted from blood, taken in a trial of the OX40 agonist ivuxolimab. Receptors were obtained from an adult with an advanced solid tumor such as melanoma, head and neck, liver or kidney cancer.

This rearrangement joins TRBV9 to TRBJ2-2; D might be TRBD1 or TRBD2, each matching 5 bases. CDR3 length: 16 residues. V was pared by 7 bases and J by 1 base, with 17 bases between. Per the germline V gene, CDR1 is SGDLS and CDR2 is YYNGEE. The CDR3 protein is CASAKRQGWNTGELFF. CDR3 in DNA: TGTGCCAGCGCCAAGCGGCAGGGATGGAACACCGGGGAGCTGTTTTTT.

This clone was seen only a few times. One end of the junction fails to match germline, which may point to a read error. The chain combines TRBV16 with TRBJ2-7; D remains ambiguous. Germline V CDR1 and CDR2: KGHSY, FQNENV. This CDR3 spans 15 amino acids. CDR3 sequence: CASRQYSLSSYEQYF. The CDR3 DNA is TGTGCCAGCAGACAATACAGCCTGAGCTCCTACGAGCAGTACTTC.

This rearrangement joins TRBV19 to TRBJ1-6; D is unresolved. Germline assignment: CDR1 LNHDA and CDR2 SQIVND (reference sequence). Trimming left V 5 bases short and J 0 bases short, with 8 bases between. The CDR3 consists of 15 residues. As DNA, the CDR3 is TGTGCCAGTAGTTCCATGAGCTCCTATAATTCACCCCTCCACTTT. Translation: CASSSMSSYNSPLHF. Filled out from reference TRBV19 and TRBJ1-6, the complete variable domain reads DGGITQSPKYLFRKEGQNVTLSCEQNLNHDAMYWYRQDPGQGLRLIYYSQIVNDFQKGDIAEGYSVSREKKESFPLTVTSAQKNPTAFYLCASSSMSSYNSPLHFGNGTRLTVT.

The table lists this clone with a count of one. The chain recombines TRBV5-6 with TRBJ1-6; 7 positions agree with TRBD1. The germline gives CDR1 SGHDT, CDR2 YYEEEE. CDR3 length equals 15 residues. Losses at the gene ends were 3 bases for V and 10 bases for J; bases not matched to a gene: 10. The CDR3 DNA follows: TGTGCCAGCAGCTGGCGGGACAGCTCACGGTCACCCCTCCACTTT. This gives the protein CASSWRDSSRSPLHF.

The genes are TRBV6-6 and TRBJ2-1; D possibly corresponds to TRBD1 (5 bases). V lost 8 bases to trimming and J lost 6 bases, with 14 bases between them. Germline-derived CDR1 and CDR2 are MNHNY and SVGAGI (reference sequence). The CDR3 length is 13 residues. In nucleotides, the CDR3 is TGTGCCAGCGGACGCAGGGCGTCCAATGAGCAGTTCTTC. This encodes CASGRRASNEQFF.

J is TRBJ1-1 and V is TRBV9, with 8 bases that match TRBD1. The germline V gene encodes CDR1 SGDLS and CDR2 YYNGEE. Germline trimming cut 4 bases from V and 10 bases from J; bases unmatched to any gene: 9. The CDR3 contains 13 residues. The CDR3 bases are TGTGCCAGCAGCTTCGGACAGGGAGTCGCAGCTTTCTTT. Protein sequence: CASSFGQGVAAFF.

This chain connects TRBV6-9 to TRBJ2-5, with no clear D. Between the trimmed V and J ends, which lost 5 bases and 3 bases, there was a span of 10 bases. The germline CDR1 and CDR2 sequences are MNHGY and SVAAGI. The CDR3 has 13 amino acids. The CDR3 spells CASSSDSEETQYF. The CDR3 nucleotides are TGTGCCAGCAGTAGCGACTCGGAAGAGACCCAGTACTTC.

The chain carries TRBV29-1 and TRBJ1-4; perhaps TRBD1 as D (5 bases). The germline V and J ends were trimmed by 6 bases and 5 bases, with 10 bases remaining between them. Looked up from germline, CDR1 is SQVTM and CDR2 is ANQGSEA. The CDR3 sequence is 12 residues long. This CDR3 reads CSVGLTNEKLFF. The CDR3 coding sequence is TGCAGCGTGGGACTGACAAATGAAAAACTGTTTTTT. Looking up the rest from reference TRBV29-1 and TRBJ1-4 gives the full variable domain: SAVISQKPSRDICQRGTSLTIQCQVDSQVTMMFWYRQQPGQSLTLIATANQGSEATYESGFVIDKFPISRPNLTFSTLTVSNMSPEDSSIYLCSVGLTNEKLFFGSGTQLSVL.

This chain links TRBV4-3 with TRBJ1-1; maybe TRBD1 (6 bases). V was cut by 4 bases and J by 4 bases, with 16 bases left in between. This CDR3 region has 15 residues. Germline CDR1 LGHNA, CDR2 YSLEER. The CDR3 here is CASSRNRVSGTEAFF. DNA of the CDR3: TGCGCCAGCAGCCGAAACAGGGTTTCGGGCACTGAAGCTTTCTTT.

This CDR3 is CASSLGLSEKLFF. CDR3 bases: TGTGCCAGCAGCTTGGGACTGAGTGAAAAACTGTTTTTT. This chain uses TRBV5-4 with TRBJ1-4, with D unresolved. This CDR3 spans 13 amino acids. Looked up from germline, CDR1 is SGHNT and CDR2 is YYREEE (reference sequence). V was clipped by 0 bases and J by 7 bases, with 7 bases between them. The full variable domain, with the rest looked up from reference TRBV5-4 and TRBJ1-4, is ETGVTQSPTHLIKTRGQQVTLRCSSQSGHNTVSWYQQALGQGPQFIFQYYREEENGRGNFPPRFSGLQFPNYSSELNVNALELDDSALYLCASSLGLSEKLFFGSGTQLSVL.

The gene calls are TRBV7-9 and TRBJ1-4; D is uncertain. V lost 0 bases and J lost 10, with 18 bases in between. The CDR3 has 16 amino acids. The germline V gene has CDR1 SEHNR and CDR2 FQNEAQ (reference sequence). The chain's CDR3 is CASSLATTTAFGKLFF. The CDR3 nucleotides read TGTGCCAGCAGCTTAGCCACGACAACTGCCTTTGGAAAACTGTTTTTT.

This clone was observed a handful of times. The genes are TRBV27 and TRBJ1-6; 9 bases align to TRBD1. The CDR3 extends over 14 amino acids. Germline trimming cut 7 bases from V and 6 bases from J; bases unmatched to any gene: 4. CDR1 MNHEY and CDR2 SMNVEV come from the germline V gene (reference sequence). The CDR3 nucleotides read TGTGCCAGCAACTCACAGGGGGCTAATTCACCCCTCCACTTT. This gives the protein CASNSQGANSPLHF.

Points on this clone: Mismatch with germline at one junction end may stem from a read error. The rearrangement uses TRBV7-3 and TRBJ2-2; weak D call: TRBD1 (6 bases). The CDR3 loop spans 14 amino acids. From germline, CDR1 is SGHTA and CDR2 FQGTGA. Here the CDR3 reads CASSSRQDTRELFF. DNA for the CDR3: TGTGCCAGCAGCTCCCGACAGGACACCCGGGAGCTGTTTTTT.